Following are 26 T cell receptor beta chains from one sample sequenced in a study of blood T cells in healthy people across ages. It was with a sample-barcoded 5' primer and a J-beta primer mix that a second PCR of roughly 7 to 12 cycles was run. TCRdb re-called the 5' RACE reads through MiXCR, storing one row per CDR3 protein. The top ten hold around 50% of the sample, which has around 400,000 distinct CDR3 sequences, about half seen once. The specimen was blood. These receptor sequences come from a man in his sixties in good health.

The chain links TRBV20-1 to TRBJ2-5, with 8 bases aligning to TRBD1. The trim removed 6 bases at V and 2 bases at J, leaving 14 bases unmatched. The CDR3 runs to 16 residues. In germline, CDR1 is DFQATT, CDR2 SNEGSKA (reference sequence). The CDR3 nucleotides read TGCAGTGCCACCCCCGGCAGGGGGCGATTGCAAGAGACCCAGTACTTC. This encodes CSATPGRGRLQETQYF.

This clonotype was counted between two and nine times. J is TRBJ2-7 and V is TRBV6-5, with D possibly TRBD2 on 6 matching bases. Matching the DNA end better, TRBJ2-5 makes the J call doubtful. Per the germline V gene, CDR1 is MNHEY and CDR2 is SVGAGI. CDR3 length: 12 amino acids. CDR3 in amino acids: CAGGTSAGTQYF. The CDR3 coding sequence is TGTGCCGGAGGGACTTCGGCGGGGACCCAGTACTTC.

The chain uses TRBV10-3 and TRBJ2-3; TRBD2 matches at 9 bases. Germline-derived CDR1 and CDR2 are ENHRY and SYGVKD. V shed 4 bases and J 2 bases; nucleotides not matched to a gene: 4. This CDR3 contains 15 residues. DNA for the CDR3: TGTGCCATCAGTGGCGGGGGGGGCCACACAGATACGCAGTATTTT. Its translation: CAISGGGGHTDTQYF.

The chain combines TRBV7-9 with TRBJ1-2, with a tentative D call TRBD1 (5 bases). The V and J ends lost 1 base and 6 bases respectively, with 15 bases between them. Germline lookup yields CDR1 SEHNR and CDR2 FQNEAQ (reference sequence). This CDR3 has 15 residues. The CDR3 DNA reads as TGTGCCAGCAGCTTAGGACAGCCTGAGGTGAATGGCTACACCTTC. Protein product: CASSLGQPEVNGYTF.

This chain connects TRBV4-2 to TRBJ1-2; tentative D call: TRBD1 (5 bases). The CDR3 covers 15 residues. The germline CDR1 and CDR2 sequences are LGHNA and YNFKEQ. Deletions cut 1 base from V and 5 bases from J, with 14 bases between. CDR3 bases: TGTGCCAGCAGCCAAGGGGGGGAAAGCGGTTATGGCTACACCTTC. Amino acid sequence: CASSQGGESGYGYTF.

This chain uses TRBV28 with TRBJ1-2; 10 positions agree with TRBD1. The CDR3 contains 14 residues. The germline V gene has CDR1 MDHEN and CDR2 SYDVKM. J lost 8 bases, V lost 8 bases, and 11 bases had no gene match. The CDR3 sequence: CASSTGGRLFGYTF. CDR3 coding DNA: TGTGCCAGCTCGACAGGGGGCAGGCTATTCGGCTACACCTTC.

V is TRBV7-9 and J is TRBJ2-4; tentative D call: TRBD1 (7 bases). V lost 0 bases, J lost 5 bases, and 14 bases lay in between. The CDR3 runs 16 residues. CDR1 SEHNR and CDR2 FQNEAQ come from the germline V gene (reference sequence). The CDR3: CASSLAWRDSQNIQYF. For the CDR3, the DNA is TGTGCCAGCAGCTTAGCCTGGCGGGACAGCCAAAACATTCAGTACTTC.

The V and J genes are TRBV20-1 and TRBJ2-1; the D gene could be TRBD1 or TRBD2 (5 bases each). There are 12 residues in the CDR3. Per germline, CDR1 DFQATT and CDR2 SNEGSKA (reference sequence). CDR3 sequence (DNA): TGCAGGGGGGTTGGCGAATACAATGAGCAGTTCTTC. The encoded protein is CRGVGEYNEQFF.

The CDR3 DNA is TGTGCCAGCCGAGGGTTGAGGAGCTCCTACAATGAGCAGTACTTC. The encoded protein is CASRGLRSSYNEQYF. The rearrangement links TRBV6-6 to TRBJ2-1; the D gene is possibly TRBD2 (5 bases). The J call may not be correct, given that the DNA end is closer to TRBJ2-7. This CDR3 region has 15 residues. Germline lookup yields CDR1 MNHNY and CDR2 SVGAGI (reference sequence).

A single count supports this clonotype. The chain couples TRBV7-2 to TRBJ2-1; D gene ambiguous. The J call may be wrong; the DNA end is better matched by TRBJ2-7. Germline V gives CDR1 SGHTA, CDR2 FQGNSA. The CDR3 contains 13 residues. The CDR3 DNA is TGTGCCAGCAGCCTTACTGGTTTCTACGAGCAGTACTTC. As protein: CASSLTGFYEQYF.

The chain has TRBV5-8 and TRBJ1-2; a possible D gene is TRBD1 (5 bases). The CDR3 sequence is 16 residues long. The germline gives CDR1 SGHTS, CDR2 YDEGEE. Between the trimmed V and J ends, which lost 0 bases and 6 bases, there was a span of 18 bases. The CDR3 sequence is CASSLGGRVGLDGYTF. The CDR3 DNA is TGTGCCAGCAGCTTGGGAGGCAGGGTCGGCCTGGATGGCTACACCTTC.

This clonotype has a handful of counts. The chain has TRBV3-1 and TRBJ2-7; maybe TRBD2 (6 bases). With the DNA end fitting TRBJ2-5 better, the J assignment may be wrong. CDR3 length equals 16 residues. Germline V CDR1 and CDR2: LGHDT, YNNKEL (reference sequence). CDR3 sequence: CASSHGRLGGSETQYF. For the CDR3, the DNA is TGTGCCAGCAGCCACGGCCGACTAGGTGGTAGTGAGACCCAGTACTTC.

This clonotype was recorded at least ten times. The chain is built from TRBV11-2 and TRBJ2-5, with D maybe TRBD1 (6 bases). Trimming left V 1 base short and J 11 bases short, with 23 bases between. This CDR3 contains 16 residues. Germline assignment: CDR1 SGHAT and CDR2 FQNNGV. The chain's CDR3 is CASSLAYRVRGNEQYF. Written as DNA, the CDR3 is TGTGCCAGCAGCTTAGCTTACAGGGTTAGAGGCAATGAGCAGTACTTC.

This chain uses TRBV5-1 with TRBJ2-1; D possibly corresponds to TRBD1 (6 bases). Germline V lookup: CDR1 SGHRS, CDR2 YFSETQ. V shed 7 bases and J shed 9 bases, with 14 bases lying between them. The CDR3 extends over 12 amino acids. CDR3 region: CASGPQDSEQFF. The CDR3 DNA reads TGCGCCAGCGGACCTCAGGACAGTGAGCAGTTCTTC.

This clonotype showed up just a few times. The chain links TRBV10-2 to TRBJ2-5; D is possibly TRBD1 or TRBD2 (5 bases each). The DNA matches TRBJ2-7 better at its end, which makes the J call doubtful. CDR1 and CDR2 from the germline V gene are WSHSY and SAAADI. The CDR3 has 15 amino acids. The DNA for the CDR3 is TGCGCCAGCAGTGAGGGGACGGGTGGGTCGGACGAGCAGTACTTC. This translates into CASSEGTGGSDEQYF.

The chain uses TRBV30 and TRBJ2-6, with 8 bases lining up with TRBD1. The CDR3 loop spans 16 amino acids. From germline, CDR1 is GTSNPN and CDR2 SVGIG (reference sequence). Trimming removed 2 bases from V and 3 bases from J; junction bases left unmatched: 6. CDR3 sequence: CAWSRDRTYGANVLTF. The CDR3 nucleotides read TGTGCCTGGAGTCGGGACAGGACCTATGGGGCCAACGTCCTGACTTTC.

About this clonotype itself: The junction departs from germline at one end; a sequencing error may be responsible. The rearrangement links TRBV7-2 to TRBJ2-5; weak D call: TRBD2 (5 bases). This CDR3 is built from 14 residues. The V gene's germline CDR1 is SGHTA and CDR2 FQGNSA. The CDR3 region is CASSVANSRETQYF. The CDR3 DNA is TGCGCCAGCAGCGTAGCGAACAGTAGAGAGACCCAGTACTTC. The complete variable domain, with remaining parts taken from reference TRBV7-2 and TRBJ2-5, reads GAGVSQSPSNKVTEKGKDVELRCDPISGHTALYWYRQSLGQGLEFLIYFQGNSAPDKSGLPSDRFSAERTGGSVSTLTIQRTQQEDSAVYLCASSVANSRETQYFGPGTRLLVL.

CDR3 amino acids: CASSRGTGAMNTEAFF. The CDR3 DNA reads TGCGCCAGCAGCAGGGGGACAGGCGCGATGAACACTGAAGCTTTCTTT. V is TRBV5-1 and J is TRBJ1-1; TRBD1 matches 8 bases. CDR1 is SGHRS and CDR2 is YFSETQ in the germline V gene. This CDR3 contains 16 residues. V gave up 4 bases and J gave up 0 bases; unmatched junction bases: 8.

This clonotype has at least ten counts. The CDR3 bases are TGCAGTGCTAGCAGCTATGGCTACACCTTC. This translates into CSASSYGYTF. The rearrangement joins TRBV20-1 to TRBJ1-2; D is undetermined. CDR1 is DFQATT, CDR2 SNEGSKA, per germline (reference sequence). The CDR3 has 10 amino acids. V lost 3 bases and J lost 4, with 3 bases in between.

The chain has TRBV29-1 and TRBJ2-7, with D tentatively TRBD2 (6 bases). The germline V and J ends were trimmed by 6 bases and 7 bases, with 22 bases remaining between them. Per germline, CDR1 SQVTM and CDR2 ANQGSEA. The CDR3 is 14 amino acids. In DNA, the CDR3 is TGCAGCGTAACTAAGGGGCTAGCGACGGGAGAGCAGTACTTC. Translating it yields CSVTKGLATGEQYF.

This clonotype was picked up a small number of times. The V gene is TRBV7-2, the J gene TRBJ2-5; no reliable D call. The CDR3 contains 13 residues. Looked up from germline, CDR1 is SGHTA and CDR2 is FQGNSA. The V end was cut by 1 base, the J end by 5 bases, with 8 bases between. The CDR3, as DNA: TGTGCCAGCAGCTTAGGCGGTCCGGAGACCCAGTACTTC. Translation gives CASSLGGPETQYF.

The rearrangement links TRBV30 to TRBJ1-5; a weak D match, TRBD1 (6 bases). The CDR3 consists of 15 residues. Per germline, CDR1 GTSNPN and CDR2 SVGIG (reference sequence). The V end lost 0 bases, the J end lost 3 bases, and 12 bases lay between the germline ends. This chain's CDR3 is CAWSVVDSLNQPQHF. The CDR3 nucleotides read TGTGCCTGGAGTGTAGTGGACAGCCTCAATCAGCCCCAGCATTTT.

The chain uses TRBV10-3 and TRBJ1-1; D gene uncertain. Trimming pared 11 bases from V and 1 base from J, leaving 32 bases between. This CDR3 contains 19 residues. Germline V gene data show CDR1 as ENHRY and CDR2 as SYGVKD. For the CDR3, the DNA is TGTGCCGCTAGAGCAACCCCATCACGAGGGCCGAGGAAGAACACTGAAGCTTTCTTT. It is translated as CAARATPSRGPRKNTEAFF.

The chain is built from TRBV20-1 and TRBJ2-3; 10 bases are shared with TRBD1. Germline V gene data show CDR1 as DFQATT and CDR2 as SNEGSKA (reference sequence). The junction had 9 bases not matched to a gene; V was cut back by 3 bases and J by 6 bases. CDR3 size: 15 residues. As DNA, the CDR3 is TGCAGTGCTAGTTCGTGGGACAGGGGTTCGGATACGCAGTATTTT. Encoded protein: CSASSWDRGSDTQYF.

As for this clonotype: A read error may explain this, as a much larger clone is one base away. This chain uses TRBV27 with TRBJ1-4, with D perhaps TRBD1 (5 bases). This CDR3 has 15 amino acids. The V gene's germline CDR1 is MNHEY and CDR2 SMNVEV (reference sequence). The chain's CDR3 is CASRTGAATNERLFF. CDR3 bases: TGTGCCAGCCGTACCGGGGCTGCAACTAATGAAAGACTGTTTTTT.

In the case of this clonotype: A much larger clone sits a single nucleotide away, making a read error possible. The chain employs TRBV4-2 and TRBJ2-7; D is unclear. This CDR3 has 12 residues. Germline V lookup: CDR1 LGHNA, CDR2 YNFKEQ. In DNA form, the CDR3 reads TGTGCCGGCAGCCACGATAGTTACGAGCAGTACTTC. It specifies CAGSHDSYEQYF.